These 20 T cell receptor beta chains came from one sample sequenced in a study of T cell responses to AZD1222 COVID-19 vaccine (dated by TCRdb to about 2021). Receptor amplification or capture employed the immunoSEQ multiplex PCR assay. Entries here come from immuneACCESS through TCRdb and include only in-frame sequences with V and J called. Some clones fail to appear in such tables; in the studies checked, an unresolved V gene covers under half of the shortfall, and the cause of the remainder is unknown. A total of around 130,000 clones appear in this sample, around 90% of them only once. Roughly 3.9% of the sample belongs to the ten largest clones. The time point label corresponds to: about 28 days (+/-7) after the second vaccine dose. This specimen was peripheral blood, taken 28 days after the second AZD1222 dose. These receptors came from an adult who received the AZD1222 COVID-19 vaccine.

This chain joins TRBV21-1 and TRBJ2-5. TRBV21-1 is a documented pseudogene. The CDR3 loop spans 17 amino acids. The CDR3 sequence is CASSKGGTVLYQETQYF. CDR3 DNA sequence: TGTGCCAGCAGCAAGGGAGGGACAGTTCTGTACCAAGAGACCCAGTACTTC.

This sequence joins TRBV29-1 and TRBJ1-1; 8 bases fit TRBD1. CDR3 size: 14 residues. The germline V gene has CDR1 SQVTM and CDR2 ANQGSEA. The J segment lost 2 bases and the V segment lost 4 bases, leaving 6 bases of the junction unmatched. The CDR3 protein is CSVAAGQGNTEAFF. The CDR3 DNA sequence: TGCAGCGTTGCCGCCGGACAGGGAAACACTGAAGCTTTCTTT. The whole variable domain, remainder taken from reference TRBV29-1 and TRBJ1-1, is SAVISQKPSRDICQRGTSLTIQCQVDSQVTMMFWYRQQPGQSLTLIATANQGSEATYESGFVIDKFPISRPNLTFSTLTVSNMSPEDSSIYLCSVAAGQGNTEAFFGQGTRLTVV.

The chain recombines TRBV12-5 with TRBJ1-3; tentative D call: TRBD1 (5 bases). With 4 bases removed from V and 0 bases from J, the gap between germline ends came to 7 bases. Germline V gene lookup returns CDR1 LGHNT and CDR2 FRNRAP. This CDR3 is 14 amino acids long. The CDR3 nucleotides read TGTGCTAGTGGTTACAGGAGCTCTGGAAACACCATATATTTT. Translated, it gives CASGYRSSGNTIYF.

The chain is built from TRBV10-1 and TRBJ1-5; no reliable D call. The CDR3 loop spans 14 amino acids. V lost 3 bases, J lost 11 bases, and 17 bases lay in between. The germline CDR1 and CDR2 sequences are WNHNN and SYGVQD (reference sequence). CDR3 coding DNA: TGCGCCAGCAGTGATCCCCCCAAAGAATCAGCCCAGCATTTT. Amino acids: CASSDPPKESAQHF.

Here the CDR3 DNA reads TGCAGCGCCGTAGCCTATTTGGACACCGGGGAGCTGTTTTTT. This codes for CSAVAYLDTGELFF. This chain links TRBV29-1 with TRBJ2-2; no definite D call. Germline loops: CDR1 SQVTM, CDR2 ANQGSEA. V lost 7 bases and J lost 3, with 15 bases in between. This CDR3 is built from 14 residues.

J is TRBJ2-1 and V is TRBV7-2; tentative D call: TRBD2 (7 bases). The V gene's germline CDR1 is SGHTA and CDR2 FQGNSA. CDR3 length equals 17 residues. Trimming took off 10 bases at V and 8 bases at J, with 30 bases between the two ends. The CDR3 DNA follows: TGTGCCACCCCAAAGTCTCCGGGGGGATCACAGGGCGATGAGCAGTTCTTC. Its translation: CATPKSPGGSQGDEQFF.

The chain carries TRBV6-2 or TRBV6-3 and TRBJ1-4, with D unclear. CDR3 size: 11 residues. Looked up from germline, CDR1 is MNHEY and CDR2 is SVGEGT. The V gene lost 5 bases and the J gene lost 8 bases, with 6 bases spanning the gap. This CDR3 is CASSAGEKLFF. The CDR3 DNA sequence: TGTGCCAGCAGTGCGGGAGAAAAACTGTTTTTT.

This chain links TRBV28 with TRBJ2-7; D remains ambiguous. Trimming took 6 bases from V and 0 from J, leaving 15 bases between them. The V gene's germline CDR1 is MDHEN and CDR2 SYDVKM. The CDR3 extends over 15 amino acids. The CDR3 DNA sequence: TGTGCCAGCAGACCTCCGGGTCAAGGCTCCTACGAGCAGTACTTC. It specifies CASRPPGQGSYEQYF.

The chain uses TRBV27 and TRBJ2-5, with TRBD2 as a possible D gene (5 bases). The CDR3 loop spans 14 amino acids. The V end lost 6 bases, the J end lost 7 bases, and 18 bases lay between the germline ends. Germline CDR1 MNHEY, CDR2 SMNVEV (reference sequence). CDR3 nucleotides: TGTGCCAGCAGCCCATTCCCCCTCGGAGGGACCCAGTACTTC. Its translation is CASSPFPLGGTQYF.

The chain links TRBV9 to TRBJ2-2, with TRBD1 matching 7 bases. Germline V gene data show CDR1 as SGDLS and CDR2 as YYNGEE. This CDR3 is 15 amino acids long. The V and J ends lost 3 bases and 6 bases, in that order; junction bases with no gene match: 8. As DNA, the CDR3 is TGTGCCAGCAGCGCTCCGGGACAGATTCCCGGGGAGCTGTTTTTT. This translates into CASSAPGQIPGELFF.

V usage is TRBV24-1 and J usage is TRBJ1-2; D remains unclear. The CDR3 spans 13 residues. Trimming pared 3 bases from V and 8 bases from J, leaving 12 bases between. Germline loops: CDR1 KGHDR, CDR2 SFDVKD. The CDR3 coding sequence is TGTGCCACCAGTGATGGATGGGCACAAGGCTACACCTTC. It translates to CATSDGWAQGYTF.

In nucleotides, the CDR3 is TGTGCCAGCAGTTTGGTGGTTCAGCCCCAGCATTTT. This sequence encodes CASSLVVQPQHF. The chain uses TRBV28 and TRBJ1-5; D is ambiguous. This CDR3 is built from 12 residues. Per the germline V gene, CDR1 is MDHEN and CDR2 is SYDVKM. The V end was cut by 3 bases, the J end by 6 bases, with 6 bases between.

The CDR3 reads CASSLGLAGGTGELFF. The DNA of the CDR3 is TGTGCCAGCTCACTGGGACTAGCGGGAGGCACCGGGGAGCTGTTTTTT. The J gene is TRBJ2-2, the V gene TRBV18; 15 nucleotides align to TRBD2. Trimming took 4 bases from V and 4 from J; bases not matched to a gene: 1. Germline-derived CDR1 and CDR2 are KGHSH and LQKENI. This CDR3 has 16 amino acids.

The chain has TRBV7-9 and TRBJ1-2; D gene uncertain. Looked up from germline, CDR1 is SEHNR and CDR2 is FQNEAQ (reference sequence). The V end was cut by 2 bases, the J end by 8 bases, with 9 bases between. The CDR3 extends over 12 amino acids. This CDR3 is CASSLTPTGYTF. The CDR3 DNA reads as TGTGCCAGCAGCTTAACCCCGACGGGCTACACCTTC. Variable domain in full (rest from reference TRBV7-9 and TRBJ1-2): DTGVSQNPRHKITKRGQNVTFRCDPISEHNRLYWYRQTLGQGPEFLTYFQNEAQLEKSRLLSDRFSAERPKGSFSTLEIQRTEQGDSAMYLCASSLTPTGYTFGSGTRLTVV.

V usage is TRBV27 and J usage is TRBJ1-2; D gene ambiguous. The CDR3 has 17 amino acids. Germline assignment: CDR1 MNHEY and CDR2 SMNVEV (reference sequence). Trimming removed 0 bases from V and 4 bases from J, with 18 bases in between. This chain's CDR3 is CASSLSSAGRDFYGYTF. The CDR3, as DNA: TGTGCCAGCAGTTTATCTTCAGCAGGCAGAGATTTCTATGGCTACACCTTC.

The count of this clone is one. The J gene is TRBJ1-2, the V gene TRBV4-1, with D possibly matching TRBD1 (6 bases). V lost 5 bases to trimming and J lost 5 bases, with 18 bases between them. The CDR3 is 15 amino acids. Germline V lookup: CDR1 MGHRA, CDR2 YSYEKL. CDR3 sequence (DNA): TGCGCCAGCAGCTACCGCCCCGGGGGCGGGTATGGCTACACCTTC. Amino acids: CASSYRPGGGYGYTF.

This chain uses TRBV28 with TRBJ2-7; 12 bases align to TRBD2. This CDR3 is built from 17 residues. CDR1 MDHEN and CDR2 SYDVKM come from the germline V gene. Trimming removed 3 bases from V and 4 bases from J; junction bases left unmatched: 10. The CDR3 here is CASSLPSLAGGGYEQYF. The CDR3 DNA reads as TGTGCCAGCAGTTTGCCTTCCCTAGCGGGGGGGGGATACGAGCAGTACTTC. Supplemented by reference TRBV28 and TRBJ2-7, the full variable domain reads DVKVTQSSRYLVKRTGEKVFLECVQDMDHENMFWYRQDPGLGLRLIYFSYDVKMKEKGDIPEGYSVSREKKERFSLILESASTNQTSMYLCASSLPSLAGGGYEQYFGPGTRLTVT.

The V gene is TRBV3-1 (or the pseudogene TRBV3-2), the J gene TRBJ2-7; D gene unclear. V shed 4 bases and J shed 5 bases, with 9 bases lying between them. The CDR3 has 12 amino acids. Per the germline V gene, CDR1 is LGHDT and CDR2 is YNNKEL (reference sequence). CDR3 nucleotides: TGTGCCAGCAGCCGCTTAGCCGACGAGCAGTACTTC. Amino acid sequence: CASSRLADEQYF.

The V and J genes are TRBV7-3 and TRBJ2-5, with a weak D call TRBD2 (5 bases). Between the trimmed V and J ends, which lost 1 base and 1 base, there was a span of 10 bases. The germline V gene has CDR1 SGHTA and CDR2 FQGTGA. This CDR3 comprises 15 residues. The CDR3 nucleotides are TGTGCCAGCAGCTTAAATCGGGGAGCCCAAGAGACCCAGTACTTC. It specifies CASSLNRGAQETQYF.

J is TRBJ1-1 and V is TRBV6-4; D gene ambiguous. The germline V gene encodes CDR1 MRHNA and CDR2 SNTAGT. The V gene lost 2 bases and the J gene lost 1 base, with 11 bases spanning the gap. The CDR3 spans 15 residues. The chain's CDR3 is CASSDGWGWNTEAFF. The CDR3 DNA sequence: TGTGCCAGCAGTGACGGGTGGGGTTGGAACACTGAAGCTTTCTTT.